This TCR beta chain derives from a study of OX40 agonist ivuxolimab in advanced cancers. Turning to the study itself: Treatment of patients was with ivuxolimab, an agonistic anti-OX40 (CD134) antibody. Dose-escalation patients' cancers were hepatocellular carcinoma, melanoma, renal cell or head and neck cancer. A partial response was reached by three patients: one with hepatocellular carcinoma and two with cutaneous melanoma.

V gave up 5 bases and J gave up 2 bases; unmatched junction bases: 7. Germline CDR1 SQVTM, CDR2 ANQGSEA. The CDR3 runs to 14 residues. Patients were excluded for autoimmune disease history or systemic immunosuppression. Only in-frame clones appear in the TCRdb table, and some are missing; sequencing was by immunoSEQ multiplex PCR. The table has around 23,000 clones, roughly 77% seen once; the top ten hold around 18%. The starting material was CD4+ or CD8+ T cells sorted from blood, obtained in a trial of the OX40 agonist ivuxolimab. The TCR was taken from an adult with an advanced solid tumor such as melanoma, head and neck, liver or kidney cancer. This chain connects TRBV29-1 to TRBJ2-3; 7 bases line up with TRBD1. As DNA, the CDR3 is TGCAGCGTTTCGGGACAGCTTCTCACAGATACGCAGTATTTT. It specifies CSVSGQLLTDTQYF.